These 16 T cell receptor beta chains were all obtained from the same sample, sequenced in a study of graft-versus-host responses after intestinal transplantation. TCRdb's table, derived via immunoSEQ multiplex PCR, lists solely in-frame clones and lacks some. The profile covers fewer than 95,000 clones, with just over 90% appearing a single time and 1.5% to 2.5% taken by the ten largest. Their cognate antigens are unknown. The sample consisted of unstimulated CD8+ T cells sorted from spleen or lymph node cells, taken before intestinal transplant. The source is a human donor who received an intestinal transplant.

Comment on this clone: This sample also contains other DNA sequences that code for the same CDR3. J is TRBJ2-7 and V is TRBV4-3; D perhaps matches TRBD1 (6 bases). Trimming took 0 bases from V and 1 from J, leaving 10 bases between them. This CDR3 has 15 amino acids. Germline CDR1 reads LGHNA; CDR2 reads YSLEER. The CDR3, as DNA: TGCGCCAGCAGCCAAGACAGGGGTCTATCCTACGAGCAGTACTTC. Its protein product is CASSQDRGLSYEQYF.

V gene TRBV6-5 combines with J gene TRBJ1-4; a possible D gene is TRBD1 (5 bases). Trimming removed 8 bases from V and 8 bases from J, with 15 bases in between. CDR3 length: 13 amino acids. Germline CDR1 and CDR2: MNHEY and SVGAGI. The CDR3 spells CASRRRGGEKLFF. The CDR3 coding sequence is TGTGCCAGCCGAAGGAGGGGAGGCGAAAAACTGTTTTTT.

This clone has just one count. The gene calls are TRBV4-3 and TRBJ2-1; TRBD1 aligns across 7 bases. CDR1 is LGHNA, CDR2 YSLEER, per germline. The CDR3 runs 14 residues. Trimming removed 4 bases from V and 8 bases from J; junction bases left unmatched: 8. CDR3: CASSPGTEHYEQFF. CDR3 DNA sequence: TGCGCCAGCAGCCCCGGGACAGAACATTATGAGCAGTTCTTC.

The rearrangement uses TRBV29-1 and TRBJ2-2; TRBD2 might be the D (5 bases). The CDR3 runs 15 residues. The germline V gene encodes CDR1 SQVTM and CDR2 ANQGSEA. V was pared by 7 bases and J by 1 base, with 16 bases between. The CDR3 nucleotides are TGCAGCGCCGTTGGGTACCGGGGGAACACCGGGGAGCTGTTTTTT. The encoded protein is CSAVGYRGNTGELFF.

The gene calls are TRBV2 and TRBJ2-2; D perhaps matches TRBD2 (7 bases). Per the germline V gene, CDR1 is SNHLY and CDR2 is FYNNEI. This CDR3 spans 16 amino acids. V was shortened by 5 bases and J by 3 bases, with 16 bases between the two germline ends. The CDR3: CASSPPRGAHTGELFF. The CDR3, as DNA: TGTGCCAGCAGTCCCCCTCGGGGGGCCCACACCGGGGAGCTGTTTTTT. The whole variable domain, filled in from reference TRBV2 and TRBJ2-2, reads EPEVTQTPSHQVTQMGQEVILRCVPISNHLYFYWYRQILGQKVEFLVSFYNNEISEKSEIFDDQFSVERPDGSNFTLKIRSTKLEDSAMYFCASSPPRGAHTGELFFGEGSRLTVL.

CDR3 region: CASSQDDTAYNEQFF. The CDR3 bases are TGCGCCAGCAGCCAAGATGACACAGCCTACAATGAGCAGTTCTTC. The V and J genes are TRBV4-3 and TRBJ2-1; D not resolved. CDR3 size: 15 residues. The germline CDR1 and CDR2 sequences are LGHNA and YSLEER. Trimming took off 0 bases at V and 2 bases at J, with 8 bases between the two ends.

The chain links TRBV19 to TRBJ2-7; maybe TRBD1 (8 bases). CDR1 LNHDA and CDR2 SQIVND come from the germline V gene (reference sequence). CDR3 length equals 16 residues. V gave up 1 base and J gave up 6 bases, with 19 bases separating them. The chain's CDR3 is CASSIAGGTGLGEQYF. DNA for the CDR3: TGTGCCAGTAGTATAGCCGGGGGGACAGGACTGGGCGAGCAGTACTTC.

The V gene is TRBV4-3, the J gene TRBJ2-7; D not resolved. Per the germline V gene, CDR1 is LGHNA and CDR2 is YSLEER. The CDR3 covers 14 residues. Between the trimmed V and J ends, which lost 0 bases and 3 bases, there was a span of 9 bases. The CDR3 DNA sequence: TGCGCCAGCAGCCAAGATAGTACTGACTACGAGCAGTACTTC. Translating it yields CASSQDSTDYEQYF.

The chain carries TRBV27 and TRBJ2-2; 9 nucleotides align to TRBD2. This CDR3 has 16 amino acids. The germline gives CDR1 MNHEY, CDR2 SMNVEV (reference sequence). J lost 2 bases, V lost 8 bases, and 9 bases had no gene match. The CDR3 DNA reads TGTGCCAGCCGACCAGGCGGGGGGGAAAACACCGGGGAGCTGTTTTTT. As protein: CASRPGGGENTGELFF.

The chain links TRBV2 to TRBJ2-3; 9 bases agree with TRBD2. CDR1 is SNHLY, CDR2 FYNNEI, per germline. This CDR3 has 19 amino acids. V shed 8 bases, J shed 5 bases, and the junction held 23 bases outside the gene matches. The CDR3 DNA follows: TGTGCCAGCTATCTTCGGGAGGGGAGAGTAGCGGGGGTGGGAGATACGCAGTATTTT. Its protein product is CASYLREGRVAGVGDTQYF.

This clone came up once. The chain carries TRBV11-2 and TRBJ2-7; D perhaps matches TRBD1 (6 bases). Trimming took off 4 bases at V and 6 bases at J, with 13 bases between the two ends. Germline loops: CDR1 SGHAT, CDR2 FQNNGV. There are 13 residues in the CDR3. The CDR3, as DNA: TGTGCCAGCAGCTACAGGGTGCCGGGCGAGCAGTACTTC. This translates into CASSYRVPGEQYF.

CDR3: CASSLAVLGYEQYF. The CDR3, as DNA: TGTGCCAGCAGCTTAGCAGTCCTAGGCTACGAGCAGTACTTC. This chain uses TRBV7-9 with TRBJ2-7; D call uncertain. From germline, CDR1 is SEHNR and CDR2 FQNEAQ (reference sequence). V shed 0 bases and J shed 3 bases, with 9 bases lying between them. The CDR3 is 14 residues long.

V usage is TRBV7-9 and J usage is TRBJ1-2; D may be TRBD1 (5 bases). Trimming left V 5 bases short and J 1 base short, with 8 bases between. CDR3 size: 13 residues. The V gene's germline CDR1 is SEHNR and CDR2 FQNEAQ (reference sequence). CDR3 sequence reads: CASSRDFNYGYTF. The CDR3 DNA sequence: TGTGCCAGCAGCCGGGACTTTAACTATGGCTACACCTTC.

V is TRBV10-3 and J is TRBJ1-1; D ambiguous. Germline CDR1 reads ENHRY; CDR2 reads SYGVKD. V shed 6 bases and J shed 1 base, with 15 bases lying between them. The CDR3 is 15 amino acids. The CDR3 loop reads CAIRGAEQENTEAFF. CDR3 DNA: TGTGCCATCAGGGGAGCAGAGCAAGAGAACACTGAAGCTTTCTTT.

CDR3 sequence reads: CASSFPRGVSGNTIYF. CDR3 DNA sequence: TGTGCCAGCAGCTTCCCCCGAGGCGTCTCTGGAAACACCATATATTTT. The chain is built from TRBV11-2 and TRBJ1-3, with D unresolved. The V gene's germline CDR1 is SGHAT and CDR2 FQNNGV. The CDR3 has 16 residues. The ends were cut back, 3 bases at V and 0 bases at J, with 12 bases in the middle.

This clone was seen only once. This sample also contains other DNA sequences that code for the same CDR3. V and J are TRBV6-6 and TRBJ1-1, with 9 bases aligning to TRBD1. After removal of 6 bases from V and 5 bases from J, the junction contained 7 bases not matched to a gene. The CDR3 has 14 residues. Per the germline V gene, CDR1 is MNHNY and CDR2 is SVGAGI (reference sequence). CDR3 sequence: CASSSQGAGTEAFF. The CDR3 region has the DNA TGTGCCAGCAGCTCACAGGGGGCAGGGACTGAAGCTTTCTTT.